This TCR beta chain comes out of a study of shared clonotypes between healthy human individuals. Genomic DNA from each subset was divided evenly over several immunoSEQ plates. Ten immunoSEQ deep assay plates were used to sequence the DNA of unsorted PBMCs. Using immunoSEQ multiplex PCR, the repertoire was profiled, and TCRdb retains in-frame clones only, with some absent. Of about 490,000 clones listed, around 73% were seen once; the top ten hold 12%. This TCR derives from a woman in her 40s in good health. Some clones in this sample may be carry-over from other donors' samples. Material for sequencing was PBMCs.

The CDR3 sequence is CASSQVSLRGRAPGRTQYF. CDR3 nucleotide sequence: TGCGCCAGCAGCCAAGTCTCCCTTAGAGGGAGGGCCCCAGGTCGGACGCAGTATTTT. The chain combines TRBV4-1 with TRBJ2-3; 7 bases match TRBD2. Per germline, CDR1 MGHRA and CDR2 YSYEKL. This CDR3 region has 19 residues. Trimming took 1 base from V and 9 from J; bases not matched to a gene: 22.